One sample yielded the 6 T cell receptor beta chains listed below, sequenced in a study of blood T cell repertoires in COVID-19. TCRdb's table, derived via immunoSEQ multiplex PCR, lists solely in-frame clones and lacks some. The table records around 180,000 clones, roughly 79% of them present only once. The sample was peripheral blood. The receptors shown here come from a woman of 80 years or more with COVID-19, enrolled during active disease.

The gene calls are TRBV20-1 and TRBJ2-6, with 12 positions matching TRBD2. In germline, CDR1 is DFQATT, CDR2 SNEGSKA (reference sequence). The CDR3 consists of 18 residues. The J segment lost 2 bases and the V segment lost 3 bases, leaving 8 bases of the junction unmatched. In nucleotides, the CDR3 is TGCAGTGCTAGTGGCCTGACTAGCGGGAGTGCTGGGGCCAACGTCCTGACTTTC. As protein: CSASGLTSGSAGANVLTF.

Many counts were recorded for this clone. V usage is TRBV3-1 (or the pseudogene TRBV3-2) and J usage is TRBJ1-1; no firm D call. The CDR3 totals 13 residues. The V gene lost 4 bases and the J gene lost 7 bases, with 13 bases spanning the gap. Germline CDR1 LGHDT, CDR2 YNNKEL (reference sequence). The CDR3 DNA follows: TGTGCCAGCAGCCCCCGAGATACGGGTGAAGCTTTCTTT. Translation gives CASSPRDTGEAFF.

J is TRBJ2-1 and V is TRBV21-1; the table assigns TRBD1, which was not confirmed against the DNA. TRBV21-1 is deemed a pseudogene. There are 15 residues in the CDR3. The CDR3 DNA is TGTGCCAGCAGAGGGCAGGGAAGGCCCTACAATGAGCAGTTCTTC. Amino acid sequence: CASRGQGRPYNEQFF.

The chain joins TRBV27 to TRBJ1-6; 7 nucleotides line up with TRBD1. CDR1 MNHEY and CDR2 SMNVEV come from the germline V gene (reference sequence). V dropped 6 bases and J dropped 8; count of bases not matched to a gene: 10. This CDR3 has 15 amino acids. The CDR3 coding sequence is TGTGCCAGCAGCACCGGACAGGTTTTCGATTCACCCCTCCACTTT. It translates to CASSTGQVFDSPLHF.

V and J are TRBV30 and TRBJ1-3; TRBD1 matches at 7 bases. V was pared by 2 bases and J by 1 base, with 2 bases of the junction left unmatched. This CDR3 has 14 residues. CDR1 and CDR2 from the germline V gene are GTSNPN and SVGIG (reference sequence). In nucleotides, the CDR3 is TGTGCCTGGAGTCAGACAGGGTCTGGAAACACCATATATTTT. It specifies CAWSQTGSGNTIYF.

The chain employs TRBV5-1 and TRBJ2-2; D is perhaps TRBD2 (6 bases). Germline V gene sequence: CDR1 SGHRS, CDR2 YFSETQ. The V end lost 1 base, the J end lost 0 bases, and 16 bases lay between the germline ends. This CDR3 contains 18 residues. CDR3: CASSLLDGGTSNTGELFF. In DNA, the CDR3 is TGCGCCAGCAGCTTGTTAGACGGAGGGACCTCGAACACCGGGGAGCTGTTTTTT.